This T cell receptor (beta chain) was found in a study of beta chain features in type 1 diabetes. From germline, CDR1 is MNHEY and CDR2 SMNVEV (reference sequence). The J segment lost 6 bases and the V segment lost 2 bases, leaving 10 bases of the junction unmatched. The CDR3 has 17 residues. cDNA synthesis used the whole RNA isolate, giving expressed TCRB sequences. The assay was immunoSEQ multiplex PCR, and TCRdb's table has in-frame clones only and misses some. This sample has under 150,000 clones, with 40% to 55% found just once. Sequenced material: Tregs from blood. This receptor was taken from a man in his late teens or twenties in good health. The V call is TRBV27, the J call TRBJ2-7; 13 nucleotides match TRBD2. CDR3 bases: TGTGCCAGCAGTTTACTCCCTGGACTAGCGGGAGCCCTCGAGCAGTACTTC. Its protein is CASSLLPGLAGALEQYF.